These 27 T cell receptor beta chains share one sample of origin, sequenced in a study of blood T cell repertoires in COVID-19. Repertoires were generated with immunoSEQ multiplex PCR, while TCRdb's copy carries only in-frame clones and drops some. The sample has about 220,000 clones, approximately 90% seen once. Sequenced sample: PBMCs or T cells enriched from blood (not recorded which). The receptors here all came from a woman in her thirties or forties with acute COVID-19.

V gene TRBV7-2 combines with J gene TRBJ1-3, with D maybe TRBD1 (6 bases). The germline V gene encodes CDR1 SGHTA and CDR2 FQGNSA. This CDR3 has 16 residues. V was trimmed by 1 base and J by 2 bases, leaving 12 bases between them. CDR3 sequence (DNA): TGTGCCAGCAGCTTAGAGGGACAATTCACTGGAAACACCATATATTTT. Translated, it gives CASSLEGQFTGNTIYF.

This clone was seen a single time. V usage is TRBV19 and J usage is TRBJ1-5, with 7 nucleotides matching TRBD1. This CDR3 spans 14 amino acids. Germline values: CDR1 LNHDA, CDR2 SQIVND (reference sequence). Losses at the gene ends were 6 bases for V and 4 bases for J; bases not matched to a gene: 6. The CDR3 DNA is TGTGCCAGTAGCCCGACAGGGATTAATCAGCCCCAGCATTTT. Its protein is CASSPTGINQPQHF.

On this clone: This sample also contains other DNA sequences that code for the same CDR3. V gene TRBV5-4 combines with J gene TRBJ2-1; 7 nucleotides align to TRBD1. The germline V gene has CDR1 SGHNT and CDR2 YYREEE (reference sequence). The CDR3 loop spans 13 amino acids. Losses at the gene ends were 0 bases for V and 8 bases for J; bases not matched to a gene: 2. The CDR3 DNA reads as TGTGCCAGCAGCTTGGGACAGGGCTATGAGCAGTTCTTC. Encoded protein: CASSLGQGYEQFF.

This chain connects TRBV11-3 to TRBJ1-4; the D is unclear. V was shortened by 8 bases and J by 6 bases, with 16 bases between the two germline ends. The CDR3 extends over 14 amino acids. Germline loops: CDR1 SGHNT, CDR2 YENEEA. CDR3 DNA sequence: TGTGCCAGCTTGGAGACCGAAGTATATGAAAAACTGTTTTTT. This encodes CASLETEVYEKLFF.

The chain joins TRBV7-9 to TRBJ2-7; D is ambiguous. This CDR3 is 14 amino acids long. From germline, CDR1 is SEHNR and CDR2 FQNEAQ (reference sequence). Trimming cost V 1 base and J 1 base, with 8 bases left between them. The CDR3 DNA follows: TGTGCCAGCAGCTTAGATAACCTATCCTACGAGCAGTACTTC. This encodes CASSLDNLSYEQYF.

This chain links TRBV7-9 with TRBJ1-1; the D is unclear. The germline V gene has CDR1 SEHNR and CDR2 FQNEAQ (reference sequence). V was pared by 4 bases and J by 4 bases, with 10 bases between. This CDR3 is 13 amino acids long. The CDR3 region is CASSSSVRTEAFF. The CDR3 DNA follows: TGTGCCAGCAGCTCCTCGGTCCGCACTGAAGCTTTCTTT.

This clone was seen once. The rearrangement joins TRBV15 to TRBJ1-5; no reliable D call. Germline lookup yields CDR1 LNHNV and CDR2 YYDKDF (reference sequence). Trimming left V 0 bases short and J 8 bases short, with 26 bases between. The CDR3 runs to 19 residues. CDR3 residues: CATSRDPIFTLDSFEPQHF. CDR3 bases: TGTGCCACCAGCAGAGATCCCATTTTCACATTGGACTCCTTCGAGCCCCAGCATTTT.

J is TRBJ1-1 and V is TRBV5-4; perhaps TRBD1 as D (5 bases). The V end lost 0 bases, the J end lost 10 bases, and 16 bases lay between the germline ends. CDR3 length equals 14 residues. Per the germline V gene, CDR1 is SGHNT and CDR2 is YYREEE (reference sequence). This chain's CDR3 is CASSLGSGVEGAFF. The CDR3 DNA reads TGTGCCAGCAGCTTGGGGTCGGGGGTAGAGGGAGCTTTCTTT.

V and J are TRBV30 and TRBJ1-3; TRBD1 is a possible D gene (5 bases). Trimming took off 0 bases at V and 2 bases at J, with 14 bases between the two ends. Per germline, CDR1 GTSNPN and CDR2 SVGIG (reference sequence). The length of the CDR3 is 16 residues. The CDR3 reads CAWSVPLREAGNTIYF. The CDR3 DNA is TGTGCCTGGAGTGTACCCCTCAGGGAGGCTGGAAACACCATATATTTT.

This clone has only one observation. The rearrangement links TRBV30 to TRBJ1-2; D is possibly TRBD1 (6 bases). Per the germline V gene, CDR1 is GTSNPN and CDR2 is SVGIG (reference sequence). This CDR3 spans 12 amino acids. With 5 bases removed from V and 2 bases from J, the gap between germline ends came to 9 bases. For the CDR3, the DNA is TGTGCCTGGCTGCAGGGGAACTATGGCTACACCTTC. It yields the protein CAWLQGNYGYTF.

The gene calls are TRBV7-9 and TRBJ1-2; D call uncertain. Germline V gives CDR1 SEHNR, CDR2 FQNEAQ (reference sequence). Trimming removed 3 bases from V and 4 bases from J, with 9 bases in between. This CDR3 spans 13 amino acids. CDR3 sequence reads: CASSFGSGYGYTF. The DNA of the CDR3 is TGTGCCAGCAGCTTCGGGTCCGGCTATGGCTACACCTTC. Together with reference TRBV7-9 and TRBJ1-2, the CDR3 gives the full variable domain: DTGVSQNPRHKITKRGQNVTFRCDPISEHNRLYWYRQTLGQGPEFLTYFQNEAQLEKSRLLSDRFSAERPKGSFSTLEIQRTEQGDSAMYLCASSFGSGYGYTFGSGTRLTVV.

This clone has a single count. The chain joins TRBV30 to TRBJ2-3; 13 nucleotides match TRBD2. The CDR3 runs to 16 residues. Germline-derived CDR1 and CDR2 are GTSNPN and SVGIG (reference sequence). V dropped 5 bases and J dropped 4; count of bases not matched to a gene: 9. The CDR3 region has the DNA TGTGCCTGGGATACTAGCGGGGGGGCCCTTGCAGATACGCAGTATTTT. It specifies CAWDTSGGALADTQYF.

As DNA, the CDR3 is TGTGCCAGCACGAGGGGGTCGACGGGGTATGGCTACACCTTC. Its translation: CASTRGSTGYGYTF. The J gene is TRBJ1-2, the V gene TRBV2; maybe TRBD1 (6 bases). This CDR3 spans 14 amino acids. V lost 7 bases and J 5 bases, leaving 17 bases between the germline ends. Germline CDR1 SNHLY, CDR2 FYNNEI. The variable domain in full, with the rest retrieved from reference TRBV2 and TRBJ1-2, is EPEVTQTPSHQVTQMGQEVILRCVPISNHLYFYWYRQILGQKVEFLVSFYNNEISEKSEIFDDQFSVERPDGSNFTLKIRSTKLEDSAMYFCASTRGSTGYGYTFGSGTRLTVV.

This chain joins TRBV6-5 and TRBJ1-2; 10 bases map to TRBD1. CDR1 is MNHEY, CDR2 SVGAGI, per germline. The J segment lost 2 bases and the V segment lost 2 bases, leaving 5 bases of the junction unmatched. The CDR3 runs to 16 residues. The CDR3 spells CASSYDRGRANYGYTF. The CDR3 bases are TGTGCCAGCAGTTACGACAGGGGGCGGGCAAACTATGGCTACACCTTC.

This clone is a singleton in its sample. The J gene is TRBJ2-2, the V gene TRBV18; 7 positions agree with TRBD2. Germline CDR1 is KGHSH and CDR2 is LQKENI. CDR3 length: 16 amino acids. V lost 5 bases, J lost 3 bases, and 9 bases stayed unmatched. CDR3 in DNA: TGTGCCAGCTCATCTCAGGCGGGGGTCTACACCGGGGAGCTGTTTTTT. Protein sequence: CASSSQAGVYTGELFF.

The chain carries TRBV11-2 and TRBJ2-1, with TRBD2 matching over 10 bases. The CDR3 spans 14 residues. The ends lost 4 bases at V and 10 bases at J; junction bases unmatched: 7. The germline V gene encodes CDR1 SGHAT and CDR2 FQNNGV. CDR3 nucleotides: TGTGCCAGCAGCTGGAAGCGGGGGGGCCGCGAGCAGTTCTTC. This codes for CASSWKRGGREQFF.

The chain uses TRBV19 and TRBJ1-1; 7 bases map to TRBD1. The CDR3 is 14 residues long. The J segment lost 0 bases and the V segment lost 4 bases, leaving 2 bases of the junction unmatched. In germline, CDR1 is LNHDA, CDR2 SQIVND (reference sequence). CDR3 loop: CASSTGQMNTEAFF. For the CDR3, the DNA is TGTGCCAGTAGTACGGGACAGATGAACACTGAAGCTTTCTTT.

This clone was counted a few times. The CDR3 loop is CASSSPGLAGGLVFAGELFF. Here the CDR3 DNA reads TGCGCCAGCAGCTCACCGGGACTAGCGGGGGGGCTCGTGTTCGCCGGGGAGCTGTTTTTT. The V gene is TRBV5-1, the J gene TRBJ2-2, with 16 bases aligning to TRBD2. The germline CDR1 and CDR2 sequences are SGHRS and YFSETQ. The J segment lost 6 bases and the V segment lost 3 bases, leaving 14 bases of the junction unmatched. This CDR3 is built from 20 residues. Based on the CDR3 plus reference TRBV5-1 and TRBJ2-2, the full variable domain is KAGVTQTPRYLIKTRGQQVTLSCSPISGHRSVSWYQQTPGQGLQFLFEYFSETQRNKGNFPGRFSGRQFSNSRSEMNVSTLELGDSALYLCASSSPGLAGGLVFAGELFFGEGSRLTVL.

V gene TRBV5-1 combines with J gene TRBJ1-1; 10 bases fit TRBD1. V lost 4 bases to trimming and J lost 6 bases; unmatched junction nucleotides: 6. Germline loops: CDR1 SGHRS, CDR2 YFSETQ. This CDR3 contains 14 residues. CDR3: CASSTDGQGAEAFF. DNA of the CDR3: TGCGCCAGCAGCACCGACGGACAGGGGGCTGAAGCTTTCTTT.

The chain links TRBV7-3 to TRBJ1-2; TRBD1 might be the D (5 bases). The CDR3 sequence is 14 residues long. Trimming cost V 5 bases and J 6 bases, with 16 bases left between them. CDR1 and CDR2 from the germline V gene are SGHTA and FQGTGA. The CDR3 protein is CASSPTPGPNGYTF. The CDR3, as DNA: TGTGCCAGCAGCCCGACCCCAGGGCCCAATGGCTACACCTTC.

J is TRBJ2-2 and V is TRBV6-5; no clear D gene. The V end was cut by 6 bases, the J end by 8 bases, with 10 bases between. Germline V gene lookup returns CDR1 MNHEY and CDR2 SVGAGI. The length of the CDR3 is 12 residues. The DNA for the CDR3 is TGTGCCAGCAGGTCGCCGCGTGGGGAGCTGTTTTTT. Translation: CASRSPRGELFF.

CDR3 sequence: CAWDRRDRGVNTEAFF. CDR3 DNA sequence: TGTGCCTGGGACCGGCGGGACAGGGGGGTCAACACTGAAGCTTTCTTT. The rearrangement joins TRBV30 to TRBJ1-1; 11 bases line up with TRBD1. The CDR3 runs to 16 residues. The germline V gene encodes CDR1 GTSNPN and CDR2 SVGIG (reference sequence). Trimming took 5 bases from V and 2 from J; bases not matched to a gene: 10.

This chain uses TRBV19 with TRBJ1-1; 9 bases align to TRBD1. V shed 4 bases and J 0 bases; nucleotides not matched to a gene: 6. The CDR3 covers 16 residues. Looked up from germline, CDR1 is LNHDA and CDR2 is SQIVND (reference sequence). The CDR3 loop is CASSRGQGLMNTEAFF. In DNA, the CDR3 is TGTGCCAGTAGTAGGGGACAGGGACTCATGAACACTGAAGCTTTCTTT.

This clone has a handful of counts. This rearrangement joins TRBV19 to TRBJ2-1, with 11 bases fitting TRBD2. CDR1 and CDR2 from the germline V gene are LNHDA and SQIVND (reference sequence). The CDR3 runs to 16 residues. The V gene end was trimmed by 5 bases and the J gene end by 9 bases; junction bases not matched to a gene: 12. Here the CDR3 reads CASSSSLAGGTSEQFF. CDR3 nucleotide sequence: TGTGCCAGTAGTTCGAGTCTAGCGGGGGGCACCAGTGAGCAGTTCTTC.

Worth noting for this clone: At the DNA level, this CDR3 is encoded by other sequences in the same sample as well. V is TRBV2 and J is TRBJ2-7, with 7 bases fitting TRBD1. The CDR3 spans 14 residues. Per the germline V gene, CDR1 is SNHLY and CDR2 is FYNNEI. Germline trimming cut 2 bases from V and 1 base from J; bases unmatched to any gene: 2. In nucleotides, the CDR3 is TGTGCCAGCAGTGAACAGGGGGAATCCTACGAGCAGTACGTC. This translates into CASSEQGESYEQYV.

This rearrangement joins TRBV4-1 to TRBJ2-3, with 14 bases lining up with TRBD2. The V gene's germline CDR1 is MGHRA and CDR2 YSYEKL. V lost 3 bases, J lost 7 bases, and 6 bases stayed unmatched. The CDR3 totals 16 residues. The CDR3: CASSHPTSGGANTQYF. The DNA of the CDR3 is TGCGCCAGCAGCCACCCGACTAGCGGGGGGGCAAATACGCAGTATTTT.

This clone was recorded a few times. This chain links TRBV7-6 with TRBJ2-1, with 7 bases matching TRBD2. J gave up 13 bases and V 3 bases, and 9 bases lay outside the gene matches. CDR3 length: 13 residues. Per germline, CDR1 SGHVS and CDR2 FNYEAQ. The CDR3 nucleotides read TGTGCCAGCAGCTTGCGGTCGGCGGGGGTTCAGTTCTTC. Translating it yields CASSLRSAGVQFF.